This TCR beta chain appears in the sequencing data of a study of OX40 agonist ivuxolimab in advanced cancers. Study conclusions and caveats: At 0.1 to 3.0 mg/kg and by week 6, CD4+ and CD8+ T cells in the blood had expanded clonally.

CDR1 is ENHRY, CDR2 SYGVKD, per germline. V lost 4 bases and J lost 3, with 11 bases in between. There are 14 residues in the CDR3. Profiling relied on immunoSEQ multiplex PCR, and the TCRdb table lists in-frame clones only, not all of them. The top ten clones hold roughly 6.9% of a sample with some 86,000 clones, more than 85% of them seen once. About this clone itself: The antigen remains unidentified. This sample also contains other DNA sequences that code for the same CDR3.

This sequence joins TRBV10-3 and TRBJ2-3; TRBD2 might be the D (5 bases). The clonotype comes from an adult with an advanced solid tumor such as melanoma, head and neck, liver or kidney cancer. Here the sequenced sample was CD4+ or CD8+ T cells sorted from blood, taken in a trial of the OX40 agonist ivuxolimab. The CDR3 DNA is TGTGCCATCAGTGGGGCGGGTGGAACAGATACGCAGTATTTT. Residues: CAISGAGGTDTQYF.